The clone carrying this T cell receptor (beta chain) was seen only a few times. Its target is not known. The CDR3 is 14 residues long. The germline CDR1 and CDR2 sequences are SGHDT and YYEEEE. V dropped 2 bases and J dropped 10 bases, with 18 bases sitting between them. The isolated RNA, all of it, was reverse transcribed, so expressed TCRB transcripts were what got sequenced. Sequenced by immunoSEQ multiplex PCR; TCRdb stores in-frame clones only, minus some. The data show almost 350,000 clones, 8% seen once. This specimen comes from a study of beta chain features in type 1 diabetes. Stem cell-like memory, regulatory, central memory and naive CD4+ cells were sorted via CD45RO/CCR7/CD25/CD127/CD95/CD27. General study findings and limits: Fewer insertions but more deletions were seen at VDJ junctions in type 1 diabetes patients.

This chain joins TRBV5-6 and TRBJ1-1; D is ambiguous. This receptor was identified in a woman aged 18-30 years in good health. The sample was central memory CD4+ T cells from blood. This chain's CDR3 is CASSFFGVESGAFF. In nucleotides, the CDR3 is TGTGCCAGCAGCTTTTTCGGGGTTGAGAGTGGAGCTTTCTTT.